This TCR beta chain was documented in a study of blood T cell repertoires in COVID-19. Study at large: COVID-19 samples collected from the United States, Italy and Spain covered acute and convalescent phases. Nucleic acid was either cDNA or gDNA, and it came from T cells, B-cell-depleted T cells, or PBMCs.

This CDR3 spans 15 amino acids. V gave up 4 bases and J gave up 4 bases, with 14 bases separating them. The germline V gene has CDR1 SGHRS and CDR2 YFSETQ. Authors' processing steps: Estimation of nucleated cell counts was performed using reference gene primer amplification. The protocol was immunoSEQ multiplex PCR, while the TCRdb copy is restricted to in-frame clones and leaves out a portion. V and J calls and clone size are as listed in that table; D and trimming were resolved from the DNA. The sample has about 93,000 clones; roughly 90% are singletons. The receptor's source is a man between 60 and 75 years old with COVID-19, enrolled during active disease. This chain joins TRBV5-1 and TRBJ1-4, with D uncertain. Sequencing used peripheral blood. This chain's CDR3 is CASSPAAEFNEKLFF. In DNA form, the CDR3 reads TGCGCCAGCAGCCCCGCGGCAGAATTTAATGAAAAACTGTTTTTT.